This T cell receptor beta chain was recorded in a study of cytomegalovirus exposure and HLA in healthy donors. Primers: 60 Vbeta forward and 13 Jbeta reverse. Method: immunoSEQ multiplex PCR; TCRdb's copy keeps in-frame clones and lacks some. This sample has under 250,000 clones, with over 65% found just once. The CDR3 has 19 residues. In germline, CDR1 is SEHNR, CDR2 FQNEAQ (reference sequence). Trimming left V 5 bases short and J 2 bases short, with 28 bases between. Sequencing was performed on PBMCs. The V call is TRBV7-9, the J call TRBJ2-7, with TRBD1 as a possible D gene (6 bases). The receptor was derived from a woman aged 30 to 39 in good health and CMV-seronegative. The DNA of the CDR3 is TGTGCCAGCAGCGGACGGCCTTGGACAGAATCAATGCTGACCTACGAGCAGTACTTC. Protein sequence: CASSGRPWTESMLTYEQYF.